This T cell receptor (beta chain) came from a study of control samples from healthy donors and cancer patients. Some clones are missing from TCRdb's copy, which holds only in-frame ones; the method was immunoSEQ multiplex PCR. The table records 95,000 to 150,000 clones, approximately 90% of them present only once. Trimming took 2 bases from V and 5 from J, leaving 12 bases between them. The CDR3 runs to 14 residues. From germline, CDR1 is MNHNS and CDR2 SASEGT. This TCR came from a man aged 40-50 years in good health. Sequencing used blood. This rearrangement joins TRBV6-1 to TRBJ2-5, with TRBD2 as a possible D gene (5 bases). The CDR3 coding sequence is TGTGCCAGCAGTGAATCGGGTAGAGGGGAGACCCAGTACTTC. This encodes CASSESGRGETQYF.